The 27 T cell receptor beta chains listed next were all sequenced from one sample in a study of breast tumors, draining lymph nodes, adjacent tissues. TCRdb recomputed calls from the multiplex PCR reads with MiXCR, one row per CDR3 protein. The table includes some 150,000 distinct CDR3 sequences, under 25% detected once. Samples came from axillary lymph nodes draining the breast cancer. The sample consisted of axillary lymph node tissue. The receptors were gathered from a female donor with breast cancer. Some clones in this sample may be carry-over from other donors' samples.

The sample holds many counts of this clonotype. The rearrangement links TRBV30 to TRBJ2-5; 7 nucleotides match TRBD2. CDR1 and CDR2 from the germline V gene are GTSNPN and SVGIG (reference sequence). V lost 1 base to trimming and J lost 5 bases; unmatched junction nucleotides: 7. The CDR3 runs to 14 residues. The DNA of the CDR3 is TGTGCCTGGAGTGGGGGGGGTTCTCGCGAGACCCAGTACTTC. Amino acid sequence: CAWSGGGSRETQYF. Full variable domain (rest looked up from reference TRBV30 and TRBJ2-5): SQTIHQWPATLVQPVGSPLSLECTVEGTSNPNLYWYRQAAGRGLQLLFYSVGIGQISSEVPQNLSASRPQDRQFILSSKKLLLSDSGFYLCAWSGGGSRETQYFGPGTRLLVL.

In this sample, this clonotype turned up many times. The V gene is TRBV5-1, the J gene TRBJ2-2; possible D gene TRBD2, 5 bases. CDR3 size: 17 residues. Germline V CDR1 and CDR2: SGHRS, YFSETQ. With 1 base removed from V and 0 bases from J, the gap between germline ends came to 13 bases. CDR3 nucleotide sequence: TGCGCCAGCAGCTTGCAAGGGCTAGCAGCGAACACCGGGGAGCTGTTTTTT. Its translation is CASSLQGLAANTGELFF.

The sample holds many counts of this clonotype. This chain links TRBV10-3 with TRBJ2-7; the match to TRBD2 covers 10 bases. Germline CDR1 ENHRY, CDR2 SYGVKD. The junction had 6 bases not matched to a gene; V was cut back by 5 bases and J by 2 bases. The length of the CDR3 is 15 residues. The CDR3 DNA sequence: TGTGCCATCAGTCCCGGACTAGCGGCTACCTACGAGCAGTACTTC. Amino acid sequence: CAISPGLAATYEQYF.

In its sample, this clonotype was seen many times. The V call is TRBV30, the J call TRBJ1-2, with 8 bases fitting TRBD1. V lost 2 bases, J lost 6 bases, and 5 bases stayed unmatched. This CDR3 comprises 13 residues. CDR1 and CDR2 from the germline V gene are GTSNPN and SVGIG (reference sequence). The CDR3 region has the DNA TGTGCCTGGAGTCCAGGGGGCGCCGATGGCTACACCTTC. It encodes CAWSPGGADGYTF.

This clonotype was detected only once. The chain links TRBV28 to TRBJ2-1, with 9 nucleotides matching TRBD2. The CDR3 runs 17 residues. With 7 bases clipped from V and 0 bases from J, the junction kept 10 bases outside the gene matches. Germline CDR1 and CDR2: MDHEN and SYDVKM. CDR3 sequence (DNA): TGTGCCAGCACAAAAACTAGCGGGCTAAGCTCCTACAATGAGCAGTTCTTC. Translated: CASTKTSGLSSYNEQFF. Combining the CDR3 with reference TRBV28 and TRBJ2-1 gives the whole variable domain DVKVTQSSRYLVKRTGEKVFLECVQDMDHENMFWYRQDPGLGLRLIYFSYDVKMKEKGDIPEGYSVSREKKERFSLILESASTNQTSMYLCASTKTSGLSSYNEQFFGPGTRLTVL.

Ten or more counts support this clonotype. The V gene is TRBV27, the J gene TRBJ2-7; 9 nucleotides align to TRBD2. The V gene's germline CDR1 is MNHEY and CDR2 SMNVEV (reference sequence). This CDR3 contains 14 residues. With V trimmed by 6 bases and J by 3 bases, 6 bases remained unmatched. CDR3 sequence (DNA): TGTGCCAGCAGCCGTAGCGGGAGTAACTACGAGCAGTACTTC. Its translation: CASSRSGSNYEQYF.

This clonotype was counted many times. The chain recombines TRBV10-3 with TRBJ2-5; 12 bases map to TRBD2. The germline V gene has CDR1 ENHRY and CDR2 SYGVKD. This CDR3 has 17 amino acids. The trim removed 5 bases at V and 5 bases at J, leaving 12 bases unmatched. In DNA form, the CDR3 reads TGTGCCATCAGTAAGACTAGCGGGAGTTGGATGGGGGAGACCCAGTACTTC. Residues: CAISKTSGSWMGETQYF.

At least ten counts were recorded for this clonotype. The chain uses TRBV20-1 and TRBJ2-5; D is perhaps TRBD1 or TRBD2 (5 bases each). This CDR3 comprises 15 residues. Trimming cost V 3 bases and J 3 bases, with 17 bases left between them. Germline CDR1 and CDR2: DFQATT and SNEGSKA (reference sequence). The CDR3 DNA sequence: TGCAGTGCTAGGGACTCCGGGACGGCGAAAGAGACCCAGTACTTC. This codes for CSARDSGTAKETQYF.

The chain uses TRBV6-1 and TRBJ2-1; 12 nucleotides line up with TRBD2. The CDR3 has 15 residues. V trimming: 6 bases; J trimming: 5 bases; junction bases outside the gene matches: 5. CDR1 is MNHNS and CDR2 is SASEGT in the germline V gene. The CDR3 nucleotides read TGTGCCAGCAGCCCACTAGCGGGAGGCCACAATGAGCAGTTCTTC. Protein: CASSPLAGGHNEQFF.

This clonotype was observed many times. This chain joins TRBV20-1 and TRBJ1-2; TRBD1 matches at 7 bases. Trimming took 6 bases from V and 4 from J; bases not matched to a gene: 5. Per germline, CDR1 DFQATT and CDR2 SNEGSKA (reference sequence). The CDR3 contains 12 residues. The CDR3 here is CSAKQGSYGYTF. As DNA, the CDR3 is TGCAGTGCGAAACAGGGGTCCTATGGCTACACCTTC.

The chain is built from TRBV30 and TRBJ2-7; D is uncertain. CDR1 and CDR2 from the germline V gene are GTSNPN and SVGIG (reference sequence). The CDR3 totals 15 residues. The ends were cut back, 1 base at V and 0 bases at J, with 13 bases in the middle. CDR3 coding DNA: TGTGCCTGGAGTGGAGGCGACACCAGCTCCTACGAGCAGTACTTC. This translates into CAWSGGDTSSYEQYF.

The sample holds a few counts of this clonotype. The chain links TRBV12-3 or TRBV12-4 to TRBJ2-5, with a possible D match to TRBD1 (5 bases). The V end lost 3 bases, the J end lost 3 bases, and 11 bases lay between the germline ends. This CDR3 has 14 amino acids. CDR3 protein: CASSLGQGKETQYF. In DNA form, the CDR3 reads TGTGCCAGCAGTTTGGGTCAGGGAAAAGAGACCCAGTACTTC.

This clonotype was detected many times. This chain links TRBV10-3 with TRBJ2-2; 7 positions agree with TRBD2. This CDR3 comprises 15 residues. J gave up 6 bases and V 3 bases, and 7 bases lay outside the gene matches. Germline-derived CDR1 and CDR2 are ENHRY and SYGVKD. CDR3 bases: TGTGCCATCAGTGACATTAGAGGACTAGCCGGGGAGCTGTTTTTT. Translation: CAISDIRGLAGELFF.

This clonotype has a count of ten or more. The gene calls are TRBV20-1 and TRBJ2-2; D call uncertain. The CDR3 runs 12 residues. Germline assignment: CDR1 DFQATT and CDR2 SNEGSKA (reference sequence). Trimming took off 6 bases at V and 4 bases at J, with 9 bases between the two ends. The CDR3 is CSALDPTGELFF. The DNA of the CDR3 is TGCAGTGCCCTTGACCCCACCGGGGAGCTGTTTTTT.

In its sample, this clonotype was seen once. One base away lies a much larger clone, so this may be a sequencing read error. V gene TRBV6-2 or TRBV6-3 combines with J gene TRBJ2-7; 10 bases fit TRBD2. Germline CDR1 reads MNHEY; CDR2 reads SVGEGT. J was trimmed by 3 bases and V by 4 bases; bases with no gene match: 6. There are 15 residues in the CDR3. The CDR3 loop is CASSSSSGRVYEQYF. CDR3 sequence (DNA): TGTGCCAGCAGTTCCTCGAGCGGGAGGGTCTACGAGCAGTACTTC.

This clonotype was observed a few times. V is TRBV28 and J is TRBJ2-3; perhaps D is TRBD1 or TRBD2 (5 bases each). The CDR3 spans 13 residues. Between the trimmed V and J ends, which lost 8 bases and 3 bases, there was a span of 12 bases. Germline V gene data show CDR1 as MDHEN and CDR2 as SYDVKM. CDR3 loop: CASVQGRTDTQYF. The CDR3 DNA reads as TGTGCCAGCGTCCAGGGACGGACAGATACGCAGTATTTT.

On this clonotype: An end of the junction does not agree with germline; a read error may underlie this. The chain recombines TRBV7-8 with TRBJ2-7, with TRBD2 as a possible D gene (5 bases). Germline lookup yields CDR1 SGHVS and CDR2 FQNEAQ. This CDR3 is built from 12 residues. The CDR3 region is CASSLSDYDQYF. In nucleotides, the CDR3 is TGTGCCAGCAGCTTATCAGACTACGATCAGTACTTC.

Concerning this clonotype itself: A much more abundant neighbour one base away suggests this may be a read error. V and J are TRBV19 and TRBJ1-3; no reliable D call. Looked up from germline, CDR1 is LNHDA and CDR2 is SQIVND (reference sequence). CDR3 length: 14 amino acids. Trimming removed 0 bases at V and 5 bases at J, with 8 bases between. CDR3 sequence reads: CASSIEAARNTIYF. The DNA of the CDR3 is TGTGCCAGTAGTATAGAGGCAGCTAGAAACACCATATATTTT.

This CDR3 reads CASSYRGWGQPQHF. The CDR3 DNA reads TGTGCCAGCAGTTACAGGGGGTGGGGACAGCCCCAGCATTTT. The chain links TRBV28 to TRBJ1-5, with TRBD1 matching over 8 bases. V lost 4 bases and J lost 7; bases outside the gene matches: 6. Germline V gene lookup returns CDR1 MDHEN and CDR2 SYDVKM. The CDR3 is 14 amino acids.

In this sample, this clonotype turned up many times. The chain uses TRBV6-4 and TRBJ1-5, with D hard to call. With 3 bases removed from V and 6 bases from J, the gap between germline ends came to 6 bases. This CDR3 is built from 12 residues. Germline lookup yields CDR1 MRHNA and CDR2 SNTAGT. Here the CDR3 DNA reads TGTGCCAGCAGTGAAGTTTGTCAGCCCCAGCATTTT. This codes for CASSEVCQPQHF.

The chain links TRBV6-2 or TRBV6-3 to TRBJ1-5, with 8 bases lining up with TRBD1. The CDR3 length is 16 residues. V dropped 6 bases and J dropped 6; count of bases not matched to a gene: 13. Germline V gene sequence: CDR1 MNHEY, CDR2 SVGEGT. The CDR3 protein is CASSPDRGSIGQPQHF. The CDR3 DNA follows: TGTGCCAGCAGCCCCGACAGGGGAAGTATTGGTCAGCCCCAGCATTTT.

This clonotype occurred many times. This rearrangement joins TRBV7-2 to TRBJ2-7, with D perhaps being TRBD1 or TRBD2 (5 bases each). The V gene's germline CDR1 is SGHTA and CDR2 FQGNSA. Trimming stripped 4 bases from V and 3 bases from J, with 10 bases between. This CDR3 spans 13 amino acids. The CDR3 here is CASSSGPHYEQYF. Here the CDR3 DNA reads TGTGCCAGCAGCTCGGGACCGCACTACGAGCAGTACTTC.

There are many counts of this clonotype. The chain uses TRBV4-1 and TRBJ2-3; D may be TRBD1 (6 bases). Germline loops: CDR1 MGHRA, CDR2 YSYEKL. The V end lost 5 bases, the J end lost 2 bases, and 14 bases lay between the germline ends. This CDR3 is 15 amino acids long. The CDR3 sequence is CASSAKPGDTDTQYF. The CDR3, as DNA: TGCGCCAGCAGCGCCAAACCAGGGGACACAGATACGCAGTATTTT.

In its sample, this clonotype was seen many times. This rearrangement joins TRBV29-1 to TRBJ2-7, with no clear D. CDR1 and CDR2 from the germline V gene are SQVTM and ANQGSEA. Trimming left V 4 bases short and J 6 bases short, with 22 bases between. This CDR3 is built from 15 residues. CDR3 sequence: CSVGIGLPGKREQYF. DNA for the CDR3: TGCAGCGTTGGGATCGGTCTTCCTGGGAAGCGCGAGCAGTACTTC.

This chain uses TRBV28 with TRBJ1-4, with 10 bases fitting TRBD1. Germline CDR1 reads MDHEN; CDR2 reads SYDVKM. This CDR3 comprises 18 residues. J lost 3 bases, V lost 2 bases, and 9 bases had no gene match. For the CDR3, the DNA is TGTGCCAGCAGTTTAACGACAGGGGGCGCCTCTGCTAATGAAAAACTGTTTTTT. Translating gives CASSLTTGGASANEKLFF.

This clonotype showed up many times. V usage is TRBV3-1 and J usage is TRBJ2-1; D not certain. Trimming took 4 bases from V and 10 from J, leaving 8 bases between them. Germline loops: CDR1 LGHDT, CDR2 YNNKEL (reference sequence). The CDR3 runs to 11 residues. CDR3 amino acids: CASSRGYEQFF. Written as DNA, the CDR3 is TGTGCCAGCAGCCGTGGGTACGAGCAGTTCTTC.

This clonotype occurred many times. The chain couples TRBV5-4 to TRBJ2-3, with D maybe TRBD1 (6 bases). Germline V gives CDR1 SGHNT, CDR2 YYREEE (reference sequence). V shed 3 bases and J shed 1 base, with 12 bases lying between them. The CDR3 runs 15 residues. CDR3 nucleotide sequence: TGTGCCAGCAGCTGGACAGACCCCGGCACAGATACGCAGTATTTT. Protein product: CASSWTDPGTDTQYF.